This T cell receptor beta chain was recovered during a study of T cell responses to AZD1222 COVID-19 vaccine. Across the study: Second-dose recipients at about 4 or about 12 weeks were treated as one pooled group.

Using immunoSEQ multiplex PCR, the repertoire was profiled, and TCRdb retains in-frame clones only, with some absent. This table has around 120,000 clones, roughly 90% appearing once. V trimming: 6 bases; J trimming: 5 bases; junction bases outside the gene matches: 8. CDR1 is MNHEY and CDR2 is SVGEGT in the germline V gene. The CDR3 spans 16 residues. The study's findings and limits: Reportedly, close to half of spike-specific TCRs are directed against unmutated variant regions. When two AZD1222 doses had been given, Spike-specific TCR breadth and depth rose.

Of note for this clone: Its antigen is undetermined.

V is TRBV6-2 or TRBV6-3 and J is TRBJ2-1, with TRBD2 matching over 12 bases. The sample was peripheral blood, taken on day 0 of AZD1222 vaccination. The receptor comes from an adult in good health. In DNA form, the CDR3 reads TGTGCCAGCAGCCCTGGACTAGCGGGGCATAACAATGAGCAGTTCTTC. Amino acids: CASSPGLAGHNNEQFF.